Listed here is a single T cell receptor beta chain. This clone came up a few times. What this receptor recognizes is not known. No base quality values were provided; no much bigger clone lies one nucleotide off. V loses 0 bases of germline sequence and J loses 0 bases, and the interval between the two ends is 6 bases. In the germline V gene, CDR1 corresponds to MGHRA and CDR2 to YSYEKL. The CDR3 covers 14 residues, taking in both the cysteine and the phenylalanine. Just the 42-base CDR3 DNA is kept, in frame starting at base 1. Explained via the paper, the time point label denotes: week 3, after first cycle of checkpoint inhibitor. Blood was sampled before treatment (T0) and at week 3 (W3), after the first cycle of checkpoint blockade. Except for a couple of patients with rapid clinical progression, response was assessed 12 weeks after the first infusion by RECIST 1.1; disease control meant complete response, partial response or stable disease. Any patient who had received prior systemic cancer treatment, was on concomitant immunosuppressant therapy or had synchronous other active malignancies was excluded. Both bulk PBMC and plasma cell-free DNA were sequenced for TCR beta so that circulating cells and T cell turnover could be tracked. PBMC were isolated from blood with Lymphoprep and SepMate tubes, followed by red cell lysis. QIAamp DNA Blood Mini kits were used to extract DNA from PBMC and sorted T cell subsets.

These data are taken from a study of blood T cell dynamics during melanoma immunotherapy (TCRdb year 2020). With regard to the full study: The patients had metastatic melanoma and were given first-line pembrolizumab or nivolumab plus ipilimumab as standard of care in the United Kingdom. To find early correlates of response, peripheral T cell receptor repertoires were profiled in metastatic melanoma patients before and after one cycle of checkpoint inhibitor therapy. Consecutive patients formed a training cohort, and a further independent group of patients from the same centre was pooled into an external validation set.

A fixed 350 ng of DNA was loaded for every bulk PBMC sample. The immunoSEQ TCRb Assay kit was used according to manufacturer instructions to amplify TCR beta CDR3 sequences from genomic DNA. The KAPA Library Quantification Kit for Illumina platforms was used to quantify pooled libraries by qPCR. Sequencing of the pooled libraries was done on an Illumina NextSeq 500, with clustering at about 0.55-1.2 pM. On the study's bioinformatics: TCR data were analyzed using immunoSEQ ANALYZER and the R LymphoSeq package. A rearrangement efficiency score was calculated as productive divided by the sum of productive and non-productive CDR3 sequences. Clonality was measured with the Gini coefficient and diversity with the Renyi index at alpha=1, and both measures were compared pairwise between timepoints within each patient. Clonal relatedness used an edit distance of 3, and repertoire similarity used the Bhattacharyya coefficient, both computed in LymphoSeq. To classify response, a linear discriminant analysis based on week-3 changes in clonality and diversity was built with the R MASS and caret packages. TCRdb mirrors the immuneACCESS table, restricted to in-frame sequences. Some clones are absent from its copies; in checked studies, under half trace to an unresolved V gene, and the reason for the others is unknown. Clone size and V and J calls were adopted from that table, with D and trimming inferred from the DNA. The sample table holds approximately 4,400 clones, of which about 79% were seen once. The ten top clones hold approximately 50% of the sample.

Summary of the overall study and its limitations: Patients who later achieved disease control showed a bifurcated PBMC repertoire reorganization at W3, with increased clonality or increased diversity, unlike progressors. The relatively small sample size was recognized as a factor that could limit how well the results generalize. Whether the T cell clones behind the repertoire changes were melanoma-specific or instead reflected general immune activation was something the study could not determine.

Here the chain combines TRBV4-1 and TRBJ2-7; the D gene lacks a confident call. The TCR sequence derives from a human donor with melanoma. The sequencing used blood, collected from a patient treated with checkpoint blockade. The CDR3 amino acid sequence is: CASSQDPGSYEQYF. The DNA sequence reads TGCGCCAGCAGCCAAGATCCGGGCTCCTACGAGCAGTACTTC.